This T cell receptor beta chain was sequenced in a study of CD8+CD57+ T cells in acquired aplastic anemia. Study-wide background: The mean DNA yield obtained from sorted CD4+ and CD8+ cells came to 3 to 3.5 ug.

CDR3 length: 15 amino acids. The germline V gene has CDR1 MNHNS and CDR2 SASEGT. Study-wide results and limits: No significant patient-versus-control difference appeared in CD8+ Simpson's diversity.

CDR3 and TCR beta VDJ profiling relied on a genomic DNA template. TCRdb reanalysed the reads using MiXCR and keeps one entry per CDR3 protein. The sample holds roughly 200,000 distinct CDR3 sequences, roughly 57% seen once. About this clonotype: Its antigen is undetermined. A read error may produce the germline difference seen at one junction end.

The specimen sequenced was sorted CD4+, CD8+, or CD8+CD57+ T cells (not recorded which) from PBMCs. V gene TRBV6-1 combines with J gene TRBJ1-1; D remains unclear. The receptor was derived from a human donor in good health. In nucleotides, the CDR3 is TGTGCCAGCACCGGCGGGTCAACGAGGCGGACTGAAGCTTCCTTT. It translates to CASTGGSTRRTEASF.